Listed below are T cell receptor beta chains from one sample, sequenced in a study of control samples from healthy donors and cancer patients. The assay was immunoSEQ multiplex PCR, and TCRdb's table has in-frame clones only and misses some. The sample includes 160,000 or so clones, around 94% of them seen just once. Material for sequencing was PBMCs. The receptors were gathered from a man between 60 and 70 years old with colorectal cancer. Each CDR3 is given with its conserved first and last residue. A D gene is named only where the DNA matches it firmly. Some rows have no size entry. The others give once, few or many, or a class for an expanded clone.

>TRBJ1-5|.|.|TRBV21-1
CASSKEVAGSSILPNQPQHF
TGTGCCAGCAGCAAAGAGGTCGCAGGATCCTCTATATTACCTAATCAGCCCCAGCATTTT
>TRBJ2-1|.|TRBD1|TRBV6-2/TRBV6-3
CASSAGTGLNEQFF
TGTGCCAGCAGTGCCGGGACAGGGCTAAATGAGCAGTTCTTC
>TRBJ2-3|.|.|TRBV19
CASNPQDQGGEQYF
TGCGCCAGTAATCCACAGGACCAGGGGGGTGAGCAGTATTTT
>TRBJ1-4|few|.|TRBV6-1
CASSDGVDSATNEKLFF
TGTGCCAGCAGTGATGGGGTGGACAGCGCAACTAATGAAAAACTGTTTTTT
>TRBJ2-3|.|TRBD1|TRBV27
CASSLSTGGTDTQYF
TGTGCCAGCAGTTTGTCGACAGGGGGCACAGATACGCAGTATTTT
>TRBJ2-5|.|TRBD2|TRBV30
CAWGGIAGLTGETQYF
TGTGCCTGGGGGGGAATAGCGGGACTCACTGGCGAGACCCAGTACTTC
>TRBJ2-2|.|.|TRBV24-1
CATSDPNTGELFF
TGTGCCACCAGTGATCCCAACACCGGGGAGCTGTTTTTT
>TRBJ2-5|.|.|TRBV6-6
CASSYSGAGEETQYF
TGTGCCAGCAGCTACTCCGGGGCTGGGGAAGAGACCCAGTACTTC
>TRBJ2-1|.|.|TRBV6-5
CASSWTGLSSYNEQFF
TGTGCCAGCAGTTGGACGGGACTCAGCTCCTACAATGAGCAGTTCTTC
>TRBJ1-1|.|.|TRBV6-6
CASSYLRQENTEAFF
TGTGCCAGCAGTTACCTCCGACAGGAGAACACTGAAGCTTTCTTT